What follows is one TCR beta chain and its context. Trimming stripped 9 bases from V and 2 bases from J, with 13 bases between. Germline lookup yields CDR1 SNHLY and CDR2 FYNNEI. The CDR3 sequence is 13 residues long. The data stem from a study of blood T cell repertoires in COVID-19. Study-level information: From T cells, B-cell-depleted T cells, or PBMCs came the material, which was cDNA or gDNA.

This table comes from immunoSEQ multiplex PCR, and its TCRdb copy is limited to in-frame clones, with some not included. Of around 140,000 clones in the sample, roughly 90% are singletons; the top ten hold around 1.9%. Material for sequencing was peripheral blood. The chain uses TRBV2 and TRBJ1-1, with D perhaps TRBD1 (5 bases). The receptor was derived from a man between 65 and 79 years old with acute or convalescent COVID-19. The CDR3 DNA reads as TGTGCCAGTGACCTTCAGGGAAACACTGAAGCTTTCTTT. Protein sequence: CASDLQGNTEAFF.